These 32 T cell receptor beta chains came from one sample sequenced in a study of T cell responses to AZD1222 COVID-19 vaccine. Measured with immunoSEQ multiplex PCR; TCRdb has only the in-frame clones, and not every one. Seen here are roughly 150,000 clones, around 93% observed once, and the top ten hold roughly 5%. Material: peripheral blood, obtained on day 0 of AZD1222 vaccination. The receptors here all came from an adult in good health.

The chain is built from TRBV14 and TRBJ2-7, with 8 bases matching TRBD1. The germline V gene encodes CDR1 SGHDN and CDR2 FVKESK. J lost 3 bases, V lost 6 bases, and 7 bases had no gene match. The CDR3 has 14 residues. CDR3 sequence: CASRSGQGGYEQYF. The DNA of the CDR3 is TGTGCCAGCAGAAGTGGACAGGGTGGCTACGAGCAGTACTTC.

The chain combines TRBV19 with TRBJ2-5; maybe TRBD2 (7 bases). This CDR3 region has 13 residues. CDR1 is LNHDA and CDR2 is SQIVND in the germline V gene (reference sequence). The V gene lost 6 bases and the J gene lost 10 bases, with 18 bases spanning the gap. DNA for the CDR3: TGTGCCAGTAGCATGGGGGGGGCTCGGGTCCAGTACTTC. Amino acids: CASSMGGARVQYF.

The CDR3 loop is CASSVRTGNNSPLHF. As DNA, the CDR3 is TGTGCCAGCAGCGTCCGGACAGGGAATAATTCACCCCTCCACTTT. The chain carries TRBV5-6 and TRBJ1-6, with 8 bases aligning to TRBD1. V shed 4 bases and J 5 bases; nucleotides not matched to a gene: 5. The CDR3 runs 15 residues. Germline CDR1 reads SGHDT; CDR2 reads YYEEEE.

This chain connects TRBV5-1 to TRBJ2-5, with TRBD2 identical over 13 bases. V lost 4 bases and J lost 1; bases outside the gene matches: 4. The germline CDR1 and CDR2 sequences are SGHRS and YFSETQ. This CDR3 has 16 amino acids. The DNA for the CDR3 is TGCGCCAGCAGCCGGGGGACTAGCGGGATCCAAGAGACCCAGTACTTC. This translates into CASSRGTSGIQETQYF.

The gene calls are TRBV6-5 and TRBJ1-1; 8 bases are a match to TRBD1. The V and J ends lost 5 bases and 1 base, in that order; junction bases with no gene match: 3. The CDR3 totals 14 residues. From germline, CDR1 is MNHEY and CDR2 SVGAGI. The CDR3 protein is CASSRTGKNTEAFF. The CDR3 region has the DNA TGTGCCAGCAGTAGGACAGGGAAGAACACTGAAGCTTTCTTT.

The sample holds one count of this clone. This rearrangement joins TRBV28 to TRBJ1-1; no clear D. The ends were cut back, 6 bases at V and 1 base at J, with 6 bases in the middle. The CDR3 runs 12 residues. CDR1 is MDHEN and CDR2 is SYDVKM in the germline V gene. CDR3 amino acids: CASSLANTEAFF. The CDR3 region has the DNA TGTGCCAGCAGCCTGGCGAACACTGAAGCTTTCTTT.

This chain joins TRBV5-1 and TRBJ2-7; D is possibly TRBD1 (7 bases). Germline CDR1 reads SGHRS; CDR2 reads YFSETQ. CDR3 length: 15 residues. The V end lost 4 bases, the J end lost 1 base, and 15 bases lay between the germline ends. CDR3 in amino acids: CASSRGGDRSYEQYF. Here the CDR3 DNA reads TGCGCCAGCAGCAGAGGCGGGGACAGATCCTACGAGCAGTACTTC.

The V and J genes are TRBV6-5 and TRBJ2-7, with 9 bases that match TRBD1. Germline V gene sequence: CDR1 MNHEY, CDR2 SVGAGI. The CDR3 consists of 14 residues. V lost 10 bases to trimming and J lost 7 bases; unmatched junction nucleotides: 14. CDR3 nucleotide sequence: TGTGCCATCCCCTCCGGGACAGGGATAGTAGAGCAGTACTTC. It encodes CAIPSGTGIVEQYF.

V gene TRBV5-6 combines with J gene TRBJ2-5; D ambiguous. The V and J ends lost 2 bases and 5 bases respectively, with 7 bases between them. Per the germline V gene, CDR1 is SGHDT and CDR2 is YYEEEE. The CDR3 has 12 residues. The CDR3 here is CASSFGRETQYF. Here the CDR3 DNA reads TGTGCCAGCAGCTTTGGTCGGGAGACCCAGTACTTC.

The chain uses TRBV11-3 and TRBJ2-3; 9 bases match TRBD2. With 4 bases clipped from V and 4 bases from J, the junction kept 9 bases outside the gene matches. The CDR3 is made up of 16 amino acids. CDR1 is SGHNT and CDR2 is YENEEA in the germline V gene. This chain's CDR3 is CASSYSLAGAADTQYF. CDR3 bases: TGTGCCAGCAGCTACTCATTAGCGGGGGCCGCAGATACGCAGTATTTT.

This clone was seen a single time. The chain employs TRBV19 and TRBJ1-3; D gene unclear. The CDR3 has 15 residues. Germline V lookup: CDR1 LNHDA, CDR2 SQIVND (reference sequence). V lost 5 bases, J lost 0 bases, and 11 bases lay in between. The CDR3 nucleotides read TGTGCCAGTAGTCTCCGGGGAGGCTCTGGAAACACCATATATTTT. It codes for CASSLRGGSGNTIYF.

The chain combines TRBV10-3 with TRBJ1-1; 8 bases align to TRBD1. Losses at the gene ends were 5 bases for V and 5 bases for J; bases not matched to a gene: 4. This CDR3 contains 13 residues. The germline CDR1 and CDR2 sequences are ENHRY and SYGVKD. As DNA, the CDR3 is TGTGCCATCAGTAAACAGGGGGAAACTGAAGCTTTCTTT. It specifies CAISKQGETEAFF.

V usage is TRBV19 and J usage is TRBJ1-2, with D possibly TRBD1 on 6 matching bases. The CDR3 sequence is 16 residues long. The germline V gene has CDR1 LNHDA and CDR2 SQIVND (reference sequence). The V end was cut by 3 bases, the J end by 3 bases, with 17 bases between. The CDR3 sequence is CASSMPGDYEDYGYTF. The CDR3 region has the DNA TGTGCCAGTAGTATGCCAGGGGATTATGAAGACTATGGCTACACCTTC. Together with reference TRBV19 and TRBJ1-2, the CDR3 gives the full variable domain: DGGITQSPKYLFRKEGQNVTLSCEQNLNHDAMYWYRQDPGQGLRLIYYSQIVNDFQKGDIAEGYSVSREKKESFPLTVTSAQKNPTAFYLCASSMPGDYEDYGYTFGSGTRLTVV.

The V call is TRBV7-9, the J call TRBJ2-7; weak D call: TRBD1 (6 bases). Trimming stripped 5 bases from V and 5 bases from J, with 19 bases between. The CDR3 has 15 residues. Germline-derived CDR1 and CDR2 are SEHNR and FQNEAQ (reference sequence). The chain's CDR3 is CASSVGNSQGHEQYF. The CDR3 region has the DNA TGTGCCAGCAGCGTAGGAAATTCACAGGGCCACGAGCAGTACTTC.

The V gene is TRBV28, the J gene TRBJ2-7; the D call may be TRBD1 or TRBD2 (5 bases each). Trimming removed 11 bases from V and 5 bases from J, with 22 bases in between. Germline assignment: CDR1 MDHEN and CDR2 SYDVKM. CDR3 length equals 14 residues. The CDR3 DNA follows: TGTGCCCTAGGGACCCCAGGTATCCAAAACGAGCAGTACTTC. This sequence encodes CALGTPGIQNEQYF. The variable domain in full, with the rest retrieved from reference TRBV28 and TRBJ2-7, is DVKVTQSSRYLVKRTGEKVFLECVQDMDHENMFWYRQDPGLGLRLIYFSYDVKMKEKGDIPEGYSVSREKKERFSLILESASTNQTSMYLCALGTPGIQNEQYFGPGTRLTVT.

The CDR3 coding sequence is TGTGCCAGCAAGGCCGGTAACTATGGCTACACCTTC. This translates into CASKAGNYGYTF. The chain joins TRBV6-5 to TRBJ1-2; no firm D call. The CDR3 runs to 12 residues. V lost 7 bases, J lost 1 base, and 7 bases lay in between. The V gene's germline CDR1 is MNHEY and CDR2 SVGAGI.

The chain combines TRBV7-9 with TRBJ2-3; 12 bases agree with TRBD2. This CDR3 region has 16 residues. Trimming cost V 3 bases and J 5 bases; bases outside gene matches: 6. CDR1 SEHNR and CDR2 FQNEAQ come from the germline V gene (reference sequence). CDR3 sequence reads: CASSFSLAGGVDTQYF. CDR3 nucleotide sequence: TGTGCCAGCAGCTTCTCTCTAGCGGGAGGGGTAGATACGCAGTATTTT.

V and J are TRBV11-2 and TRBJ2-7; the D gene is possibly TRBD2 (7 bases). Trimming left V 5 bases short and J 5 bases short, with 19 bases between. In germline, CDR1 is SGHAT, CDR2 FQNNGV. This CDR3 is 15 amino acids long. The CDR3 reads CASSPRGGRAHEQYF. Written as DNA, the CDR3 is TGTGCCAGCAGCCCGAGGGGGGGCAGGGCCCACGAGCAGTACTTC.

The genes are TRBV5-4 and TRBJ1-5; D is uncertain. Germline assignment: CDR1 SGHNT and CDR2 YYREEE (reference sequence). This CDR3 spans 13 amino acids. V lost 2 bases and J 9 bases, leaving 12 bases between the germline ends. This CDR3 reads CASSLGKEMPQHF. The CDR3 DNA is TGTGCCAGCAGCTTAGGCAAGGAGATGCCCCAGCATTTT.

The chain couples TRBV6-5 to TRBJ1-5, with 7 bases fitting TRBD1. The CDR3 is 15 residues long. J lost 3 bases, V lost 2 bases, and 4 bases had no gene match. Per the germline V gene, CDR1 is MNHEY and CDR2 is SVGAGI. The CDR3 protein is CASSYKGQPNQPQHF. Here the CDR3 DNA reads TGTGCCAGCAGTTACAAGGGACAGCCCAATCAGCCCCAGCATTTT.

Notes on this clone: In the same sample, other DNA sequences code for this CDR3. The chain is built from TRBV7-2 and TRBJ1-1; no firm D call. Looked up from germline, CDR1 is SGHTA and CDR2 is FQGNSA. This CDR3 contains 13 residues. V was cut by 1 base and J by 5 bases, with 8 bases left in between. Here the CDR3 reads CASSLGGGTEAFF. In nucleotides, the CDR3 is TGTGCCAGCAGCTTAGGCGGAGGGACTGAAGCTTTCTTT. The variable domain in full, completed from reference TRBV7-2 and TRBJ1-1, reads GAGVSQSPSNKVTEKGKDVELRCDPISGHTALYWYRQSLGQGLEFLIYFQGNSAPDKSGLPSDRFSAERTGGSVSTLTIQRTQQEDSAVYLCASSLGGGTEAFFGQGTRLTVV.

V gene TRBV7-2 combines with J gene TRBJ2-7; maybe TRBD1 (5 bases). The CDR3 extends over 14 amino acids. V gave up 1 base and J gave up 7 bases, with 14 bases separating them. Germline V gene data show CDR1 as SGHTA and CDR2 as FQGNSA. CDR3 amino acids: CASSLEGGNREQYF. CDR3 nucleotides: TGTGCCAGCAGCTTAGAAGGCGGCAACAGGGAGCAGTACTTC.

Comment on this clone: The sample contains more than one DNA sequence encoding this CDR3. CDR3: CSVGTGNTEAFF. CDR3 DNA: TGCAGCGTCGGCACAGGGAACACTGAAGCTTTCTTT. This chain uses TRBV29-1 with TRBJ1-1; D possibly corresponds to TRBD1 (5 bases). This CDR3 is 12 amino acids long. Germline CDR1 and CDR2: SQVTM and ANQGSEA. Trimming took off 6 bases at V and 1 base at J, with 9 bases between the two ends.

This chain uses TRBV7-2 with TRBJ1-2, with D uncertain. The CDR3 covers 15 residues. Per the germline V gene, CDR1 is SGHTA and CDR2 is FQGNSA. V was cut by 1 base and J by 4 bases, with 13 bases left in between. The CDR3 sequence is CASSLGGRISYGYTF. The CDR3 nucleotides read TGTGCCAGCAGCTTAGGAGGCAGGATTAGCTATGGCTACACCTTC.

This chain uses TRBV7-2 with TRBJ2-7, with a weak D call TRBD2 (5 bases). V dropped 5 bases and J dropped 0 bases, with 11 bases sitting between them. The germline V gene has CDR1 SGHTA and CDR2 FQGNSA. The CDR3 spans 14 residues. Here the CDR3 DNA reads TGTGCCAGCAGCCCGGGGTGGGCCTCCTACGAGCAGTACTTC. This gives the protein CASSPGWASYEQYF.

This clone was picked up one time. This sequence joins TRBV5-5 and TRBJ1-5; 7 bases fit TRBD1. The CDR3 has 13 residues. The V gene's germline CDR1 is SGHKS and CDR2 YYEKEE (reference sequence). J was trimmed by 7 bases and V by 2 bases; bases with no gene match: 3. The CDR3 region is CASSLTGDQPQHF. For the CDR3, the DNA is TGTGCCAGCAGCTTAACAGGGGACCAGCCCCAGCATTTT.

The gene calls are TRBV10-2 and TRBJ1-1; D possibly corresponds to TRBD1 (6 bases). CDR3 length equals 13 residues. CDR1 WSHSY and CDR2 SAAADI come from the germline V gene. Trimming took 6 bases from V and 2 from J, leaving 10 bases between them. CDR3 nucleotides: TGCGCCAGCAGGCAACAGGGCAACACTGAAGCTTTCTTT. It yields the protein CASRQQGNTEAFF.

The chain combines TRBV18 with TRBJ1-2; TRBD1 aligns across 7 bases. J gave up 8 bases and V 2 bases, and 5 bases lay outside the gene matches. Germline V CDR1 and CDR2: KGHSH, LQKENI. The CDR3 totals 13 residues. The CDR3 DNA sequence: TGTGCCAGCTCACCAGACAGGGAAAGGGGCTACACCTTC. The encoded protein is CASSPDRERGYTF.

The V call is TRBV27, the J call TRBJ2-2; no firm D call. Trimming removed 8 bases from V and 7 bases from J, with 14 bases in between. Germline V lookup: CDR1 MNHEY, CDR2 SMNVEV (reference sequence). This CDR3 is 13 amino acids long. The CDR3 DNA is TGTGCCAGCCGAGACGGGCTCGGCGGGGAGCTGTTTTTT. It codes for CASRDGLGGELFF.

The chain combines TRBV29-1 with TRBJ1-1, with D uncertain. The CDR3 consists of 14 residues. In germline, CDR1 is SQVTM, CDR2 ANQGSEA. Trimming cost V 4 bases and J 0 bases, with 12 bases left between them. CDR3 in amino acids: CSVAGASLNTEAFF. The CDR3 DNA reads as TGCAGCGTTGCGGGTGCCTCCTTGAACACTGAAGCTTTCTTT.

The rearrangement joins TRBV10-3 to TRBJ2-7; no clear D gene. The CDR3 is 16 amino acids. CDR1 is ENHRY and CDR2 is SYGVKD in the germline V gene. Trimming pared 3 bases from V and 4 bases from J, leaving 19 bases between. This CDR3 is CAISDLRTPVGYEQYF. The CDR3 DNA follows: TGTGCCATCAGTGACCTCAGGACGCCTGTAGGTTACGAGCAGTACTTC.

This chain uses TRBV9 with TRBJ1-6, with 9 positions matching TRBD1. V trimming: 3 bases; J trimming: 6 bases; junction bases outside the gene matches: 7. The CDR3 sequence is 16 residues long. Germline values: CDR1 SGDLS, CDR2 YYNGEE. The CDR3 DNA is TGTGCCAGCAGCGCCCCCGGGACAGGGAGTAATTCACCCCTCCACTTT. It is translated as CASSAPGTGSNSPLHF.